These T cell receptor beta chains were read from a single sample in a study of blood T cell repertoires in COVID-19. Repertoires were generated with immunoSEQ multiplex PCR, while TCRdb's copy carries only in-frame clones and drops some. Seen here are about 250,000 clones, over 75% observed once, and the top ten hold 9.1%. Sequencing used PBMCs or T cells enriched from blood (not recorded which). Receptor source: a woman aged 50 to 60 with acute COVID-19. CDR3s include the opening cysteine and the closing phenylalanine or tryptophan. Fields, in order: J gene, V gene, CDR3 protein.

TRBJ1-4	TRBV30	CAWSALLGGTTNEKLFF
TRBJ2-5	TRBV5-4	CASSPSGPRETQYF
TRBJ1-6	TRBV6-5	CASSYVGQANSPLHF
TRBJ1-2	TRBV3-1/TRBV3-2	CASSKGQGVYGYTF
TRBJ1-6	TRBV2	CASSQDGQINSPLHF
TRBJ2-5	TRBV15	CATSSRTGYETQYF
TRBJ2-7	TRBV14	CASSQRTGLSSEQYF
TRBJ2-2	TRBV7-2	CASSPTSAPGELFF
TRBJ1-6	TRBV9	CASSATGSNSPLHF
TRBJ1-1	TRBV12-5	CASGLTPDGQRPMNTEAFF
TRBJ1-2	TRBV7-2	CASSLGRNYGYTF
TRBJ1-6	TRBV2	CASSLGNYNSPLHF
TRBJ2-5	TRBV6-4	CASSDSNMRGGIQETQYF
TRBJ2-2	TRBV9	CASRVEAGGPSSGELFF
TRBJ2-5	TRBV7-7	CASSATSGDQETQYF
TRBJ2-2	TRBV2	CASSEAIEGSGELFF
TRBJ1-6	TRBV7-8	CASSRGQVNNSPLHF
TRBJ2-5	TRBV3-1/TRBV3-2	CASSPLAGSGTQYF
TRBJ1-1	TRBV14	CASSLQGGTEAFF
TRBJ1-1	TRBV3-1/TRBV3-2	CASSQNRVGGAEAFF
TRBJ1-5	TRBV5-1	CASSLAGGQPQHF
TRBJ2-2	TRBV5-8	CASSLGQGDTGELFF
TRBJ1-5	TRBV30	CAAGRSINSNQPQHF
TRBJ2-1	TRBV19	CASRPRRQGASNNEQFF
TRBJ1-6	TRBV14	CASSQVFQGHSPLHF
TRBJ1-2	TRBV19	CASSMDRANYGYTF
TRBJ2-6	TRBV7-3	CASSSPDRAEAGANVLTF
TRBJ1-4	TRBV5-1	CASSLSTGATNEKLFF
TRBJ2-3	TRBV11-3	CASSLRSSSGGLTDTQYF
TRBJ2-5	TRBV5-4	CASSSRDFQETQYF
TRBJ1-3	TRBV7-9	CASSPPQRVGNTIYF
TRBJ2-3	TRBV12-3/TRBV12-4	CASRQTGLDTQYF
TRBJ1-1	TRBV2	CASSEFGGTGRNTEAFF
TRBJ2-2	TRBV7-9	CASSTGNTGELFF
TRBJ2-1	TRBV7-6	CASSLRPGGDEQFF
TRBJ1-1	TRBV7-2	CASSFPGVVNTEAFF
TRBJ1-1	TRBV11-3	CASSTSGGEAFF
TRBJ2-2	TRBV18	CASSPGQWAGELFF
TRBJ2-1	TRBV10-2	CASSESPLAGYNEQFF
TRBJ1-3	TRBV6-5	CASSLSGVSGNTIYF
TRBJ1-1	TRBV29-1	CSVPEYRSGDTEAFF